This T cell receptor beta chain was sequenced during a study of cytotoxic CD8 clonotypes in ibrutinib-treated CLL. As for the study in general: The study included 11 to 12 relapsed/refractory and under 16 treatment-naive patients; roughly 17 had IGHV unmutated disease. Partial responses totalled approximately 24 and complete responses 2; after median approximately 74 months, approximately 15 remained remitted and about 12 progressed. Study-wide findings and caveats: Clonality increased with ibrutinib response but returned toward baseline at progression.

Points on this clone: Its antigen is still unknown.

Some clones are missing from TCRdb's copy, which holds only in-frame ones; the method was immunoSEQ multiplex PCR. The sample records around 70,000 clones, about two thirds being singletons. Trimming shortened V by 5 bases and J by 0 bases, and 22 bases separated the two germline ends. The CDR3 totals 18 residues. Looked up from germline, CDR1 is SGHTA and CDR2 is FQGNSA. The genes are TRBV7-2 and TRBJ1-1; D is unresolved. The sequenced sample was PBMCs, obtained after 12 months of ibrutinib treatment. This clonotype was sampled from a human donor with chronic lymphocytic leukemia. The CDR3 DNA reads as TGTGCCAGCAGCATCTACTTGAGGGCACGTAGATTGAACACTGAAGCTTTCTTT. Amino acid sequence: CASSIYLRARRLNTEAFF. Full variable domain (rest looked up from reference TRBV7-2 and TRBJ1-1): GAGVSQSPSNKVTEKGKDVELRCDPISGHTALYWYRQSLGQGLEFLIYFQGNSAPDKSGLPSDRFSAERTGGSVSTLTIQRTQQEDSAVYLCASSIYLRARRLNTEAFFGQGTRLTVV.